This T cell receptor (beta chain) stems from a study of blood T cell repertoires in COVID-19. For the study at large: Acute-phase and convalescent COVID-19 samples originated in the United States, Italy and Spain. In each case, the material was cDNA or gDNA derived from T cells, B-cell-depleted T cells, or PBMCs.

This clone was seen just once. In the original processing: Reference gene primer amplification in the assay estimated nucleated cell counts. The repertoire was sequenced with immunoSEQ multiplex PCR; TCRdb's copy has only in-frame clones and lacks some. The DNA gave D and trimming, while V, J and clone size come from that table. This sample carries around 110,000 clones, 75% to 90% of them seen once, and the ten largest clones take 2% to 2.5%. This TCR was sampled from a man aged 30 to 39 with acute or convalescent COVID-19. Sequenced input: peripheral blood.

The CDR3 protein is CASSPLLAGSNEQFF. The DNA of the CDR3 is TGTGCCAGCTCACCCCTACTAGCGGGAAGCAATGAGCAGTTCTTC. V and J are TRBV18 and TRBJ2-1, with 10 bases aligning to TRBD2. Germline V gene data show CDR1 as KGHSH and CDR2 as LQKENI. The CDR3 runs 15 residues. J was trimmed by 6 bases and V by 3 bases; bases with no gene match: 5.